The clone carrying this T cell receptor (beta chain) has ten or more counts. These data come from a study of regulatory T cells in long-lasting Graves disease. Germline V gene lookup returns CDR1 LNHNV and CDR2 YYDKDF (reference sequence). The CDR3 consists of 15 residues. After removal of 0 bases from V and 3 bases from J, the junction contained 0 bases not matched to a gene. Construction of the TCR beta libraries employed iRepertoire HTBI primers in conjunction with Arm-PCR of CDR3 regions. In the authors' methods: Identification yielded 55 to 75 TRBV and some 15 TRBJ segments across samples. Via MiXCR, TCRdb re-called the multiplex PCR reads, giving one row per CDR3 protein. V and J calls and clone size were set by TCRdb, not the authors. The sample yields roughly 400,000 distinct CDR3 sequences, about 21% seen once. Described time point: persistent/refractory GD, antithyroid drugs over 5 years with positive TRAb. Researchers made the TCR library from RNA that was extracted from PBMCs.

The TCR was taken from a female donor with Graves disease. Material: peripheral blood mononuclear cells (PBMCs), obtained when the disease was refractory, from a patient treated with antithyroid drugs. V gene TRBV15 combines with J gene TRBJ2-5; TRBD2 matches at 11 bases. The CDR3 nucleotides are TGTGCCACCAGCAGAGAACTAGCGGGAGAAGAGACCCAGTACTTC. Encoded protein: CATSRELAGEETQYF.